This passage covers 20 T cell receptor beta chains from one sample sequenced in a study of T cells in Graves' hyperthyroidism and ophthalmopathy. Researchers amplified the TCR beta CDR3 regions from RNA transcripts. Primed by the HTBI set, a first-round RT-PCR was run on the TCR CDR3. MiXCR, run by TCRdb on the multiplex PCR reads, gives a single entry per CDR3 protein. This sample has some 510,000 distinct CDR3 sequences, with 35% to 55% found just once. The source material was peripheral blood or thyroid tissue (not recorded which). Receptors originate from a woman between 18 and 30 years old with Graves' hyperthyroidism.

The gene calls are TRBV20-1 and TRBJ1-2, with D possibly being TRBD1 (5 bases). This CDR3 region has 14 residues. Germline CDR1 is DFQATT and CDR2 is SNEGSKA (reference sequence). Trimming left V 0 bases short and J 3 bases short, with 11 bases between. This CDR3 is CSAREGTGDYGYTF. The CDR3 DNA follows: TGCAGTGCTAGAGAAGGGACGGGAGACTATGGCTACACCTTC.

The CDR3 DNA reads as TGTGCCAGCAGTTTAGAGGTAGGGGACGAGCAGTACTTC. Its translation: CASSLEVGDEQYF. The chain uses TRBV2 and TRBJ2-7, with a tentative D call TRBD1 (5 bases). Trimming stripped 5 bases from V and 5 bases from J, with 13 bases between. The CDR3 runs 13 residues. Germline values: CDR1 SNHLY, CDR2 FYNNEI.

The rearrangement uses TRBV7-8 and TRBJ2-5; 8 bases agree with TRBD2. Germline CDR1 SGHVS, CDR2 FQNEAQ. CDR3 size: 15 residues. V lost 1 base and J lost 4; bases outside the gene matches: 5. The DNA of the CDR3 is TGTGCCAGCAGCTTAGTAACGGGAGGGAGAGAGACCCAGTACTTC. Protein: CASSLVTGGRETQYF.

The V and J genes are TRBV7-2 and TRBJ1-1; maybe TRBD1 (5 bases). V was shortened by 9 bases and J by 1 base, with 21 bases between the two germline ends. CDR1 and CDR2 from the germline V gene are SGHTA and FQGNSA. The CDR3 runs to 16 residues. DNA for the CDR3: TGTGCCAGTAGAAATTACGGGACCAGATCGAACACTGAAGCTTTCTTT. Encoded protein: CASRNYGTRSNTEAFF.

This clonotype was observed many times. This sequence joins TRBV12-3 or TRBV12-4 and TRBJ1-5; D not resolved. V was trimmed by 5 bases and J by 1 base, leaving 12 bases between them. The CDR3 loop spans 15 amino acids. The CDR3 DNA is TGTGCCAGCAGTCTACAGCGTAGAAGCAATCAGCCCCAGCATTTT. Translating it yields CASSLQRRSNQPQHF.

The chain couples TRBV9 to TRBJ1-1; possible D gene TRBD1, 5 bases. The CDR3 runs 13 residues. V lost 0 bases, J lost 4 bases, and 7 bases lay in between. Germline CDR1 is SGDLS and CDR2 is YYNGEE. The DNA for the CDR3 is TGTGCCAGCAGCGTAGGGGGGAGCACTGAAGCTTTCTTT. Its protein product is CASSVGGSTEAFF.

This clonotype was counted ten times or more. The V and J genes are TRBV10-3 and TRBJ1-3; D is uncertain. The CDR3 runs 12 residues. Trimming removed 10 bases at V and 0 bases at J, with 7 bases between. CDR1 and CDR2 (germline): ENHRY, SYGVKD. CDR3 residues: CATQNSGNTIYF. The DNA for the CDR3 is TGTGCCACCCAGAACTCTGGAAACACCATATATTTT.

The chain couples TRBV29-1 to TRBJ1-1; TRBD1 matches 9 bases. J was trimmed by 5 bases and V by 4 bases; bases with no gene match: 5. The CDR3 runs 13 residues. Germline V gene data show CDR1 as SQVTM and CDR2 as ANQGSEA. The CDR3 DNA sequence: TGCAGCGTTGTGGGGACAGGGAGGACTGAAGCTTTCTTT. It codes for CSVVGTGRTEAFF. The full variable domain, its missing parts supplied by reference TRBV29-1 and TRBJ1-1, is SAVISQKPSRDICQRGTSLTIQCQVDSQVTMMFWYRQQPGQSLTLIATANQGSEATYESGFVIDKFPISRPNLTFSTLTVSNMSPEDSSIYLCSVVGTGRTEAFFGQGTRLTVV.

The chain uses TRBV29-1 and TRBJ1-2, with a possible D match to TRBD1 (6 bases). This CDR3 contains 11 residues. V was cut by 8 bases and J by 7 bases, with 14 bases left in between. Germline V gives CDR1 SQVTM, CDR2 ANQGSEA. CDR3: CSSEGVSGYTF. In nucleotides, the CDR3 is TGCAGCTCGGAGGGGGTCTCTGGCTACACCTTC.

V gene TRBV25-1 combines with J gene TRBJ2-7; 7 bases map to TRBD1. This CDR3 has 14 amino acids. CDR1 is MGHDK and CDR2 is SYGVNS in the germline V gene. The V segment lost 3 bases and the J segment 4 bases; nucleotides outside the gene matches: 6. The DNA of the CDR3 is TGTGCCAGCAGTGAGCGACAGGGTTCATACGAGCAGTACTTC. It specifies CASSERQGSYEQYF.

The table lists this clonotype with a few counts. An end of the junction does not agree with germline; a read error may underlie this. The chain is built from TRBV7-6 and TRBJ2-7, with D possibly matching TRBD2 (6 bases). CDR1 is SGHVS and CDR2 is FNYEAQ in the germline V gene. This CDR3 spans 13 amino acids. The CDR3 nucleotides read TGTGCCACCAGCAACGGGGTGGGGGGCGAGCAGTACTTC. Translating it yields CATSNGVGGEQYF.

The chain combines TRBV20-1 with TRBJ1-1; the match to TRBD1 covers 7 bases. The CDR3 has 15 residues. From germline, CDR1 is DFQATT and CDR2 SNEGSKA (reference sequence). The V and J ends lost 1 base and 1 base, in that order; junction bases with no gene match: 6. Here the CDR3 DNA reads TGCAGTGCTAGAGGAGGAGGGGGCGCGAACACTGAAGCTTTCTTT. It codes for CSARGGGGANTEAFF.

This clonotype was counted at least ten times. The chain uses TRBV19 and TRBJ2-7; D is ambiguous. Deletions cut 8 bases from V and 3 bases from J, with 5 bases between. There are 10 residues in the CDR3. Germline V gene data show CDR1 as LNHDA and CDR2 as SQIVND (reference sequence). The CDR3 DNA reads TGTGCCAGTTCGATCTACGAGCAGTACTTC. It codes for CASSIYEQYF.

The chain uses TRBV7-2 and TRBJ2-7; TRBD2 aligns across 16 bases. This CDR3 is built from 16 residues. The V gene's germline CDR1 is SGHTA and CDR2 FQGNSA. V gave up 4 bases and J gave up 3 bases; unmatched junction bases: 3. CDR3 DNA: TGTGCCAGCAGCTCGGGGACTAGCGGGAGGGACTACGAGCAGTACTTC. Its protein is CASSSGTSGRDYEQYF.

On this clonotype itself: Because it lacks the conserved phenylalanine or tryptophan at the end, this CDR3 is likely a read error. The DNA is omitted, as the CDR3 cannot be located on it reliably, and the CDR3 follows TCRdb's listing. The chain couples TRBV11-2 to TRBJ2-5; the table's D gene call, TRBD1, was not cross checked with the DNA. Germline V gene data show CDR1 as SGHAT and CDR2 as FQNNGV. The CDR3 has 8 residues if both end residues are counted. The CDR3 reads CASSHLGG.

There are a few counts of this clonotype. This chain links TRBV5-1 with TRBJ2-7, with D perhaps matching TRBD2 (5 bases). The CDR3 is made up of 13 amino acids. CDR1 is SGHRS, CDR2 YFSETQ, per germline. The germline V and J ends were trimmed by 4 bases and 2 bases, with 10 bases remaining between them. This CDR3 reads CASSPGFAYEQYF. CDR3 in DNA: TGCGCCAGCAGCCCGGGATTTGCCTACGAGCAGTACTTC.

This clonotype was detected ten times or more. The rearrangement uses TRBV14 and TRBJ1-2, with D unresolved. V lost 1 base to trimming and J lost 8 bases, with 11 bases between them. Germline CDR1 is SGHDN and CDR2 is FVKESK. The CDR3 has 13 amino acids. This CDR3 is CASSQAVLWGYTF. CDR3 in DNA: TGTGCCAGCAGCCAAGCGGTACTCTGGGGCTACACCTTC.

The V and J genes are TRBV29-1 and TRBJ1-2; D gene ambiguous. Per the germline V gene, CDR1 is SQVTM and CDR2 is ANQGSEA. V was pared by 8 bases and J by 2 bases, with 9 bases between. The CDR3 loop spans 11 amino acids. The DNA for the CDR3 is TGCAGCTTGCCGGGGAACTATGGCTACACCTTC. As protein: CSLPGNYGYTF.

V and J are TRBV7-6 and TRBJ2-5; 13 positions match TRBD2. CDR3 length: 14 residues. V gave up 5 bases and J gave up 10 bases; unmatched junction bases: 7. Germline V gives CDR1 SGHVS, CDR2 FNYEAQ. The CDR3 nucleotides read TGTGCCAGCAGCAACTCCGGGACTAGCGGGGTCCAGTACTTC. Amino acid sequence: CASSNSGTSGVQYF.

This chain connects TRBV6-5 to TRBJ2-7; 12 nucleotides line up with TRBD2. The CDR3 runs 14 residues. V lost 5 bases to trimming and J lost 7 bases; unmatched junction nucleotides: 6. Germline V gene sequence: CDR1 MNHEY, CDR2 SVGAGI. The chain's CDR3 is CASSELAGGDEQYF. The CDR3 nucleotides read TGTGCCAGCAGTGAACTAGCGGGAGGTGATGAGCAGTACTTC.